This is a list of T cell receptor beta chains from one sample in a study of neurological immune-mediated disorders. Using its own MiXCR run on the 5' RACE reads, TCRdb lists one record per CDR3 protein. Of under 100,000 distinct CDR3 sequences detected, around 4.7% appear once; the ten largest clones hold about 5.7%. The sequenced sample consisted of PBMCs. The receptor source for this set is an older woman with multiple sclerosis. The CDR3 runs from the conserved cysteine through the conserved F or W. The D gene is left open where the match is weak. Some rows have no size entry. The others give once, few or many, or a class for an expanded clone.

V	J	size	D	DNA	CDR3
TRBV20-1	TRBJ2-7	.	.	TGCAGTGCTGGGGGACACCAAATATCCTACGAGCAGTACTTC	CSAGGHQISYEQYF
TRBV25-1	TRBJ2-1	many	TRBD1	TGTGCCAGCAGTGGCTTTACAGGGGGTGCGGCTGAGCAGTTCTTC	CASSGFTGGAAEQFF
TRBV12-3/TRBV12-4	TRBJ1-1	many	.	TGTGCCAGCAGACAGGTGGAAGTGGCGAGCGCTGAAGCTTTCTTT	CASRQVEVASAEAFF
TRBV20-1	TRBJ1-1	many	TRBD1	TGCAGTGCTAGGGGGACAGGGAGGAACACTGAAGCTTTCTTT	CSARGTGRNTEAFF
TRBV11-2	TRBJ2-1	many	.	TGTGCCAGCATCGGAAGAAGCGGGCTCAATGAGCAGTTCTTC	CASIGRSGLNEQFF
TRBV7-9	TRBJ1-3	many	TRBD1	TGTGCCAGCAGCTCGGGACAGCCAAGCTCTGGAAACACCATATATTTT	CASSSGQPSSGNTIYF
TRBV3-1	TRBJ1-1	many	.	TGTGCCAGCAGCCAAGGGTCGGGCGGGAACACTGAAGCTTTCTTT	CASSQGSGGNTEAFF
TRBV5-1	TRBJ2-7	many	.	TGCGCCAGCAGCATGACGGGGGCGCCTACCTACGAGCAGTACTTC	CASSMTGAPTYEQYF
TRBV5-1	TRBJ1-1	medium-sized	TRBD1	TGCGCCAGCAGCCCCCAACAGGGGGGCCTTAGGATGAACACTGAAGCTTTCTTT	CASSPQQGGLRMNTEAFF
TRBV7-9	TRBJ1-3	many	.	TGTGCCAGCAGCGGGTTGAACAGGGTGTCTGGAAACACCATATATTTT	CASSGLNRVSGNTIYF
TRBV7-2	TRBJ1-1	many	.	TGTGCCAGCAGCCAGGGGCCAGTCACTGAAGCTTTCTTT	CASSQGPVTEAFF
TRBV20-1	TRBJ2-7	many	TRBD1	TGCAGTGCGAACCTATACAGGGGGAGCTACGAGCAGTACTTC	CSANLYRGSYEQYF
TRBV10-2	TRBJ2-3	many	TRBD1	TGCGCCAGCCTCGGGGTCCCCCAGGACAGGATAAGCACAGATACGCAGTATTTT	CASLGVPQDRISTDTQYF
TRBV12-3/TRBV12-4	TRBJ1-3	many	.	TGTGCCAGCAGTTTCAGCGGGACACCTGGAAACACCATATATTTT	CASSFSGTPGNTIYF
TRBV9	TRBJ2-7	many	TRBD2	TGTGCCAGCAGCGGCGGGACTAGCGGGGGTCACGAGCAGTACTTC	CASSGGTSGGHEQYF
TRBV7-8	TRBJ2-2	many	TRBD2	TGTGCCAGCAGCTTAGTTAGGACTAGCGGATCCACCGGGGAGCTGTTTTTT	CASSLVRTSGSTGELFF
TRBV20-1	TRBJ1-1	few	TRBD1	TGCAGTGCTAGAAGACAGGGTGGTAGGAACACTGAAGCTTTCTTT	CSARRQGGRNTEAFF
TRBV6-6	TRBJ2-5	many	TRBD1	TGTGCCAGCAATCCAACAGGGGGGATGGAGACCCAGTACTTC	CASNPTGGMETQYF
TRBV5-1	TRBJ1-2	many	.	TGCGCCAGCAGCTTGTCGGTCGGATCTAACTATGGCTACACCTTC	CASSLSVGSNYGYTF